This paragraph covers one T cell receptor (beta chain) sequence. This entry comes from a study of blood T cell repertoires in COVID-19. The V gene's germline CDR1 is SGHRS and CDR2 YFSETQ. The CDR3 has 19 amino acids. V was shortened by 4 bases and J by 2 bases, with 27 bases between the two germline ends. In the original workflow: Reference gene primer amplification yielded estimated nucleated cell counts. Libraries were prepared by immunoSEQ multiplex PCR; TCRdb keeps only in-frame clonotypes and omits some of them. D and trimming come from the DNA, and the V and J calls and clone size come from that table. This repertoire shows 91,000 or so clones, 75% to 95% found once; its top ten account for around 4%.

This sequence joins TRBV5-1 and TRBJ1-2; D possibly corresponds to TRBD1 (6 bases). The sample taken for sequencing was peripheral blood. The clonotype originates from a woman in her forties or fifties in a cohort sampled during active COVID-19. In DNA form, the CDR3 reads TGCGCCAGCAGCCGTACCGGCCCACGACAGGACGTTCCAAACTATGGCTACACCTTC. It translates to CASSRTGPRQDVPNYGYTF.